A selection of T cell receptor beta chains follows, all from one sample in a study of vaccination and CD4 T cells after COVID-19. For these TCRs, the target antigens are not known. MiXCR was run by TCRdb on the PCR reads, yielding one entry per CDR3 protein. The table includes roughly 6,800 distinct CDR3 sequences, roughly two fifths detected once. The sequenced material came from CD4+ T cells from blood, cultured in vitro. Receptors originate from a human donor in good health. Each CDR3 is given with its conserved first and last residue. D genes are given only for firm matches. Clone size appears in some rows only: once, few, many, or a class for an expanded clone.

abundance,d_gene,v_gene,j_gene,CDR3nt,CDR3aa
-,-,TRBV6-2/TRBV6-3,TRBJ1-2,TGTGCCAGCAGATACGGGAGTATAAACTATGGCTACACCTTC,CASRYGSINYGYTF
-,TRBD1,TRBV7-9,TRBJ1-1,TGTGCCAGCAGAACAGGGGGCGAGAACACTGAAGCTTTCTTT,CASRTGGENTEAFF
-,-,TRBV7-2,TRBJ2-1,TGTGCCAGCAGCTTAGCGCGTCTCACTACGATACGCAATGAGCAGTTCTTC,CASSLARLTTIRNEQFF
few,TRBD2,TRBV7-3,TRBJ2-5,TGTGCCAGCAGCGACCTGGGAGCGGGGTCTGAGACCCAGTACTTC,CASSDLGAGSETQYF
-,TRBD2,TRBV4-2,TRBJ2-5,TGTGCCAGCAGCCAAGATCGCGGGGGCCAAGAGACCCAGTACTTC,CASSQDRGGQETQYF
-,-,TRBV6-2/TRBV6-3,TRBJ2-5,TGTGCCAGCAGTATGCCGGGTCGGGAGACCCAGTACTTC,CASSMPGRETQYF
-,-,TRBV7-9,TRBJ1-5,TGTGCCAGCGACCGAGGGACGGGAAAAGATCAGCCCCAGCATTTT,CASDRGTGKDQPQHF
few,-,TRBV29-1,TRBJ1-2,TGCAGCGTTGGCAGGAACTATGGCTACACCTTC,CSVGRNYGYTF
-,-,TRBV30,TRBJ1-6,TGTGCCTGGAGGAAGCAGGCAGGGGATTCACCCCTCCACTTT,CAWRKQAGDSPLHF
-,-,TRBV15,TRBJ1-5,TGTGCCACCAGCAGAGAGAGATATAGCAATCAGCCCCAGCATTTT,CATSRERYSNQPQHF
-,-,TRBV19,TRBJ1-2,TGTGCCAGCTCGGACGAGGTCTATGGCTACACCTTC,CASSDEVYGYTF
-,TRBD1,TRBV12-3/TRBV12-4,TRBJ1-2,TGTGCCAGCAGTTTGGCAGGGGGTTCTAACTATGGCTACACCTTC,CASSLAGGSNYGYTF
-,-,TRBV5-4,TRBJ1-2,TGTGCCAGCAGCTTGGCCAATAACTATGGCTACACCTTC,CASSLANNYGYTF
few,-,TRBV21-1,TRBJ1-3,TGTGCCAGCAGGAACCTGCGCCGAGACTCTGGAAACACCATATATTTT,CASRNLRRDSGNTIYF
-,-,TRBV12-3/TRBV12-4,TRBJ1-1,TGTGCCAGCAGTCGGGGTGGGGGCAGAGGTACTGAAGCTTTCTTT,CASSRGGGRGTEAFF
few,TRBD1,TRBV27,TRBJ1-2,TGTGCCAGCAGTTCAGGGGGATTGTATGGCTACACCTTC,CASSSGGLYGYTF
-,-,TRBV29-1,TRBJ1-2,TGCAGCGTTCGCGGTGAACAGGACACTAACTATGGCTACACCTTC,CSVRGEQDTNYGYTF
-,-,TRBV27,TRBJ2-4,TGTGCCAGCAGTTTGCGCGGCGCGTCTGGGGCTGCCAAAAACATTCAGTACTTC,CASSLRGASGAAKNIQYF
few,-,TRBV24-1,TRBJ2-2,TGTGCCACACAAGATCCGGGGGCAGGGACCGGGGAGCTGTTTTTT,CATQDPGAGTGELFF
few,TRBD1,TRBV27,TRBJ2-1,TGTGCCAGCAGTCAGGACAGGGTGTCGCCGAAGCAGTTCTTC,CASSQDRVSPKQFF
few,-,TRBV4-1,TRBJ2-7,TGCGCCAGCAGCCAAGATGAACGGGCTCAGTCTATGTACGAGCAGTACTTC,CASSQDERAQSMYEQYF
-,-,TRBV2,TRBJ1-2,TGTGCCAGCAGATGGAACTATGGCTACACCTTC,CASRWNYGYTF
few,-,TRBV2,TRBJ1-1,TGTGCCAGCCTCAGGGACACTGAAGCTTTCTTT,CASLRDTEAFF
large,-,TRBV19,TRBJ1-2,TGTGCCAGTAGTCCTTCGGTAGGTGACTATGGCTACACCTTC,CASSPSVGDYGYTF
few,TRBD2,TRBV27,TRBJ2-3,TGTGCCAGCAGCGAGCGGGGGGACATAGATACGCAGTATTTT,CASSERGDIDTQYF
medium-sized,-,TRBV20-1,TRBJ2-2,TGCAGTGCCCTCTCCCCGGCCGGGGAGCTGTTTTTT,CSALSPAGELFF